This T cell receptor (beta chain) appears in the sequencing data of a study of T-cell reconstitution after alpha-beta-depleted transplantation in children. A TCRbeta library incorporating unique molecular identifiers was prepared. TCRdb fed the PCR reads into MiXCR, producing one record per CDR3 protein. This table holds 230,000 or so distinct CDR3 sequences, about 12% found once. CDR3 size: 13 residues. V lost 0 bases and J lost 8, with 10 bases in between. In germline, CDR1 is MNHEY, CDR2 SVGEGT. This clonotype was seen at least ten times. The V gene is TRBV6-2 or TRBV6-3, the J gene TRBJ1-1; D perhaps matches TRBD1 (6 bases). The source material was PBMCs from the stem cell graft donor, sampled from the stem cell graft. This sequence was found in a human donor who donated a stem cell graft to a child with acute lymphoblastic leukemia. The CDR3 sequence: CASSYSNGGEAFF. DNA for the CDR3: TGTGCCAGCAGTTACTCGAATGGGGGCGAAGCTTTCTTT.